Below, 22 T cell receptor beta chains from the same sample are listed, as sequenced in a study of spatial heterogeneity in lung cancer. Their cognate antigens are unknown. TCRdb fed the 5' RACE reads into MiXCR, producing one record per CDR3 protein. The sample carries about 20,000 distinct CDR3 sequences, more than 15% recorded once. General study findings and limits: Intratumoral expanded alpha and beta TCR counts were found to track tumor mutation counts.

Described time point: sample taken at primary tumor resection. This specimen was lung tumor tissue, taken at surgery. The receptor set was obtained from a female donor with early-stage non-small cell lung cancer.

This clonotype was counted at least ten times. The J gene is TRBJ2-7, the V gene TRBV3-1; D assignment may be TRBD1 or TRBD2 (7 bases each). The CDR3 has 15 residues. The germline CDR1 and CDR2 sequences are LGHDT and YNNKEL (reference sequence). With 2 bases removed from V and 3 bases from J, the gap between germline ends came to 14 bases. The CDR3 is CASSQRGRERYEQYF. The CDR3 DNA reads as TGTGCCAGCAGCCAAAGGGGGCGGGAGCGCTACGAGCAGTACTTC.

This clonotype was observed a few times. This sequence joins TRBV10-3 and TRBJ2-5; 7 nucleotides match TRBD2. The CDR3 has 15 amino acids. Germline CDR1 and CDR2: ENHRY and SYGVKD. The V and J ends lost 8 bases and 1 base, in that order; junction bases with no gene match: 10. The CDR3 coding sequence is TGTGCCATCCCCAGGTGGGAGGGCCCCCAAGAGACCCAGTACTTC. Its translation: CAIPRWEGPQETQYF.

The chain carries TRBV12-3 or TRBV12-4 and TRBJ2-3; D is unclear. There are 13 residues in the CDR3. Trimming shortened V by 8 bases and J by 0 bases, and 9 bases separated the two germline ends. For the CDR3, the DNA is TGTGCCAGCGGCTCCTTTAGCACAGATACGCAGTATTTT. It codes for CASGSFSTDTQYF.

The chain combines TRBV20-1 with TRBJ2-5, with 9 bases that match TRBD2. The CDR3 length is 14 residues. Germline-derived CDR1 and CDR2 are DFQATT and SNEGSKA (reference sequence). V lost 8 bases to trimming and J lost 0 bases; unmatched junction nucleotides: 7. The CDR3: CSHATSGDQETQYF. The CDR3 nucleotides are TGCAGTCACGCGACTAGCGGCGACCAAGAGACCCAGTACTTC.

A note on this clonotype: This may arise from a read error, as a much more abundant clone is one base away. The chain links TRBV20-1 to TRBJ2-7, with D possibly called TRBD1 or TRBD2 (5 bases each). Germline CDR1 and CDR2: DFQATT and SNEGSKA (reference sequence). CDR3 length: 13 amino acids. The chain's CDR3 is CSLIGTVDDEQYF. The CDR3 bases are TGCAGCCTCATCGGGACCGTCGATGACGAGCAGTACTTC.

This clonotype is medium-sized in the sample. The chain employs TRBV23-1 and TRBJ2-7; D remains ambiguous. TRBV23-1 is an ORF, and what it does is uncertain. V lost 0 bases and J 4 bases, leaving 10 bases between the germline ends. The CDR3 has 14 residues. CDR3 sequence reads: CASSQSDGAYEQYF. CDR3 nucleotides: TGCGCCAGCAGTCAATCGGACGGAGCGTACGAGCAGTACTTC.

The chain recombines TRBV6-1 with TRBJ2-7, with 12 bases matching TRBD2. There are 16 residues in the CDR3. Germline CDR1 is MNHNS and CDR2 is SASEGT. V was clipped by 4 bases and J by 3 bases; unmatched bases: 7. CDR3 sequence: CASSVKLAGGHYEQYF. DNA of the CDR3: TGTGCCAGCAGTGTTAAACTAGCGGGAGGACACTACGAGCAGTACTTC.

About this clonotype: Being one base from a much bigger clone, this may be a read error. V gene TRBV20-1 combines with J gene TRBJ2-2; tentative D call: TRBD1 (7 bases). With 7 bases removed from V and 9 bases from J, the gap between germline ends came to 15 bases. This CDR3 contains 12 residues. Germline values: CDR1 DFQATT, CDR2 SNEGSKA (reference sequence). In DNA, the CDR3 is TGCAGTGATAGCGCGGGACAGAGGGAGCTGTTTTTT. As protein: CSDSAGQRELFF.

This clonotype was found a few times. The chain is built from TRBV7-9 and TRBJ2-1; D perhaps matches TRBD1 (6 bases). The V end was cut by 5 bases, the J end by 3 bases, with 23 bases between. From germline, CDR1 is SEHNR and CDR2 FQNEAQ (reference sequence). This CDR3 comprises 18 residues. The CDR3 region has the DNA TGTGCCAGCAGCCCTTATCGGACAGTGGGGCTTAACTACAATGAGCAGTTCTTC. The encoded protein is CASSPYRTVGLNYNEQFF.

The CDR3 spells CASSEYLAGDEQFF. The CDR3 DNA reads as TGTGCCAGCAGTGAATACCTAGCGGGAGATGAGCAGTTCTTC. V gene TRBV2 combines with J gene TRBJ2-1; 10 bases match TRBD2. Germline V CDR1 and CDR2: SNHLY, FYNNEI. V shed 2 bases, J shed 8 bases, and the junction held 3 bases outside the gene matches. CDR3 length: 14 residues. Complete variable domain (other parts from reference TRBV2 and TRBJ2-1): EPEVTQTPSHQVTQMGQEVILRCVPISNHLYFYWYRQILGQKVEFLVSFYNNEISEKSEIFDDQFSVERPDGSNFTLKIRSTKLEDSAMYFCASSEYLAGDEQFFGPGTRLTVL.

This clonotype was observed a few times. CDR3 in amino acids: CSARVGLSSGRADTQYF. The CDR3 bases are TGCAGTGCTAGGGTGGGTTTGTCTAGCGGGAGAGCAGATACGCAGTATTTT. This chain joins TRBV20-1 and TRBJ2-3; TRBD2 agrees at 10 bases. The germline gives CDR1 DFQATT, CDR2 SNEGSKA (reference sequence). The CDR3 covers 17 residues. J lost 4 bases, V lost 3 bases, and 13 bases had no gene match.

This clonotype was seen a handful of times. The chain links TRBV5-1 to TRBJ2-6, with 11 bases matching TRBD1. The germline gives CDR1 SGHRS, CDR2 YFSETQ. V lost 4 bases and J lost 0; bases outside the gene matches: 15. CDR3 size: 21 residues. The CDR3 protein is CASSPSGQGARISSGANVLTF. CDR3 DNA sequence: TGCGCCAGCAGCCCGAGTGGACAGGGGGCCCGTATAAGCTCTGGGGCCAACGTCCTGACTTTC. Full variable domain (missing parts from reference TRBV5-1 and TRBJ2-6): KAGVTQTPRYLIKTRGQQVTLSCSPISGHRSVSWYQQTPGQGLQFLFEYFSETQRNKGNFPGRFSGRQFSNSRSEMNVSTLELGDSALYLCASSPSGQGARISSGANVLTFGAGSRLTVL.

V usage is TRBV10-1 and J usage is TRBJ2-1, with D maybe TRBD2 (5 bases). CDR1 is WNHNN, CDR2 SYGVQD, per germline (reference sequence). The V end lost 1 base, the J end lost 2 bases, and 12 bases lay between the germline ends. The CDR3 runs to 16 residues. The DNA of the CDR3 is TGCGCCAGCAGTGAGTATGGAGGAGTAGCCTACAATGAGCAGTTCTTC. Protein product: CASSEYGGVAYNEQFF.

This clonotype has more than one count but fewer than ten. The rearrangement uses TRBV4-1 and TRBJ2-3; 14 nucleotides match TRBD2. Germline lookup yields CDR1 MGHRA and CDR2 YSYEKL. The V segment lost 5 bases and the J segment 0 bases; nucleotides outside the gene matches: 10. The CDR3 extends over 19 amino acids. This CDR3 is CASSTRTSGRITSTDTQYF. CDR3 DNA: TGCGCCAGCAGCACGAGGACTAGCGGGAGGATTACTAGCACAGATACGCAGTATTTT.

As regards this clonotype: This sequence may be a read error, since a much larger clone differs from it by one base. The CDR3 spells CAGSLVAGRPYEQYF. The CDR3 coding sequence is TGCGCCGGCAGCTTGGTGGCAGGGAGGCCCTACGAGCAGTACTTC. The V gene is TRBV5-1, the J gene TRBJ2-7; possibly TRBD2 for D (6 bases). The V gene's germline CDR1 is SGHRS and CDR2 YFSETQ. The CDR3 length is 15 residues.

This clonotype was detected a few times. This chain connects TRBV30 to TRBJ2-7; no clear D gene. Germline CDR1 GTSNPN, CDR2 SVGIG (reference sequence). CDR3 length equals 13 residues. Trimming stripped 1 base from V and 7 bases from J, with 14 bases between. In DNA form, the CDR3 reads TGTGCCTGGAGTGAGGTAACCTTACGAGAGCAGTACTTC. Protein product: CAWSEVTLREQYF. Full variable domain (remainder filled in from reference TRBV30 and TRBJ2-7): SQTIHQWPATLVQPVGSPLSLECTVEGTSNPNLYWYRQAAGRGLQLLFYSVGIGQISSEVPQNLSASRPQDRQFILSSKKLLLSDSGFYLCAWSEVTLREQYFGPGTRLTVT.

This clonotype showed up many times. This CDR3 is CASSPNSYEQYF. DNA for the CDR3: TGTGCCAGCTCACCAAATTCCTACGAGCAGTACTTC. V usage is TRBV18 and J usage is TRBJ2-7; no clear D. The germline gives CDR1 KGHSH, CDR2 LQKENI. The CDR3 covers 12 residues. The V end lost 2 bases, the J end lost 1 base, and 3 bases lay between the germline ends.

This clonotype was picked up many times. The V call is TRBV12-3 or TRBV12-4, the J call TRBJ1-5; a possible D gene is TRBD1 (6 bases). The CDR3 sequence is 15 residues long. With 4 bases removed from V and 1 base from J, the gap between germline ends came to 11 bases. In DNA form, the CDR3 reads TGTGCCAGCAGTTGGAATGGACAGAGCAATCAGCCCCAGCATTTT. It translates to CASSWNGQSNQPQHF.

The CDR3 DNA is TGCGCCAGCAGTATCTCGGGAGAAGAGTCGGGTGAGCAGTACTTC. Protein: CASSISGEESGEQYF. The chain links TRBV10-1 to TRBJ2-7; the D gene is possibly TRBD2 (6 bases). Deletions cut 5 bases from V and 7 bases from J, with 21 bases between. Germline V gives CDR1 WNHNN, CDR2 SYGVQD (reference sequence). There are 15 residues in the CDR3.

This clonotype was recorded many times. CDR3 DNA sequence: TGTGCCAGCGGGCACTCACGGCAGTTCTTC. Translating gives CASGHSRQFF. This chain joins TRBV28 and TRBJ2-1; D is uncertain. V was pared by 8 bases and J by 12 bases, with 11 bases between. This CDR3 region has 10 residues. Germline CDR1 is MDHEN and CDR2 is SYDVKM.

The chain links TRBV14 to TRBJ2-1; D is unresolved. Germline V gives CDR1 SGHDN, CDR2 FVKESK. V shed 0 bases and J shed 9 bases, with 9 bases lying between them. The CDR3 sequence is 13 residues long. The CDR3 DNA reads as TGTGCCAGCAGCCAAGATCTAGGGCGTGAGCAGTTCTTC. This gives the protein CASSQDLGREQFF. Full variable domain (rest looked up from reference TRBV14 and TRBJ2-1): EAGVTQFPSHSVIEKGQTVTLRCDPISGHDNLYWYRRVMGKEIKFLLHFVKESKQDESGMPNNRFLAERTGGTYSTLKVQPAELEDSGVYFCASSQDLGREQFFGPGTRLTVL.

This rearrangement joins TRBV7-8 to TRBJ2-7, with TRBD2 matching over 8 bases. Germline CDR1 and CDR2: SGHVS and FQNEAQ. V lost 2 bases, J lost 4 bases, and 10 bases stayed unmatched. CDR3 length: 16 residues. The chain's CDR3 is CASSLTSGPGGYEQYF. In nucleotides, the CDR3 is TGTGCCAGCAGCTTAACTAGCGGACCTGGAGGGTACGAGCAGTACTTC.